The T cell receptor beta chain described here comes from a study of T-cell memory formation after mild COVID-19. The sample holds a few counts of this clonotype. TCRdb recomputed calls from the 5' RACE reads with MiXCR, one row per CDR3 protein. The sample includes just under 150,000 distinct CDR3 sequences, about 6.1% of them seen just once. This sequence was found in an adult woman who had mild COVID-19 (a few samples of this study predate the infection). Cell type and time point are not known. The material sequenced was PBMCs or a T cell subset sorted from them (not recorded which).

Here the CDR3 reads CASCKRVGTEAFF. Here the CDR3 DNA reads TGTGCCAGCTGTAAGCGGGTCGGCACTGAAGCTTTCTTT. The chain has TRBV6-5 and TRBJ1-1; no clear D gene. The V gene's germline CDR1 is MNHEY and CDR2 SVGAGI. The CDR3 consists of 13 residues. Between the trimmed V and J ends, which lost 8 bases and 4 bases, there was a span of 14 bases.